A single sample gave rise to the 26 T cell receptor beta chains below, sequenced in a study of Graves' ophthalmopathy and Graves' hyperthyroidism. CDR3 regions of TCR beta were amplified from RNA transcripts. RT-PCR with HTBI primers came first, then second-round multiplex PCR. TCRdb reprocessed the multiplex PCR reads via MiXCR and lists one record per CDR3 protein. The sample includes some 380,000 distinct CDR3 sequences, approximately 15% of them seen just once. Sequencing was carried out using peripheral blood. The receptors were sampled from a woman younger than 35 with stable Graves' hyperthyroidism.

This clonotype was seen many times. The rearrangement joins TRBV9 to TRBJ2-5; D is perhaps TRBD1 or TRBD2 (6 bases each). V dropped 4 bases and J dropped 3 bases, with 13 bases sitting between them. Per germline, CDR1 SGDLS and CDR2 YYNGEE. This CDR3 is 14 amino acids long. CDR3 protein: CASSTLAGEETQYF. CDR3 in DNA: TGTGCCAGCAGCACACTAGCAGGGGAAGAGACCCAGTACTTC.

This clonotype was counted at least ten times. This chain joins TRBV12-3 or TRBV12-4 and TRBJ1-5; 9 bases match TRBD1. After removal of 7 bases from V and 3 bases from J, the junction contained 7 bases not matched to a gene. The CDR3 runs to 15 residues. DNA for the CDR3: TGTGCCAGCATCAAGGACAGGGGACTCAATCAGCCCCAGCATTTT. Translating it yields CASIKDRGLNQPQHF.

This clonotype was picked up one time. This chain connects TRBV3-1 to TRBJ2-5; 15 bases map to TRBD2. The germline V gene encodes CDR1 LGHDT and CDR2 YNNKEL (reference sequence). The CDR3 covers 17 residues. Trimming removed 4 bases from V and 4 bases from J; junction bases left unmatched: 7. The CDR3 DNA sequence: TGTGCCAGCAGCCTCCGGACTAGCGGGGGGGCGAGAGAGACCCAGTACTTC. Amino acids: CASSLRTSGGARETQYF.

This clonotype was observed at least ten times. V gene TRBV20-1 combines with J gene TRBJ1-2; TRBD1 matches 7 bases. With V trimmed by 0 bases and J by 3 bases, 13 bases remained unmatched. Germline CDR1 and CDR2: DFQATT and SNEGSKA (reference sequence). The CDR3 has 17 residues. The CDR3 reads CSARDLDTAGGYYGYTF. CDR3 DNA: TGCAGTGCTAGAGATCTGGATACGGCAGGGGGTTACTATGGCTACACCTTC.

There are many counts of this clonotype. This chain links TRBV20-1 with TRBJ1-6, with D perhaps TRBD1 (6 bases). CDR1 is DFQATT, CDR2 SNEGSKA, per germline (reference sequence). The CDR3 contains 14 residues. Trimming shortened V by 0 bases and J by 9 bases, and 12 bases separated the two germline ends. CDR3: CSARDTGMRSPLHF. CDR3 DNA: TGCAGTGCTAGAGATACAGGGATGCGTTCACCCCTCCACTTT.

This clonotype has ten or more counts. This chain uses TRBV20-1 with TRBJ2-7, with 13 bases aligning to TRBD2. Germline lookup yields CDR1 DFQATT and CDR2 SNEGSKA (reference sequence). J was trimmed by 3 bases and V by 6 bases; bases with no gene match: 2. CDR3 length: 13 residues. CDR3 sequence: CSAGTSGDYEQYF. The CDR3 DNA reads as TGCAGTGCAGGGACTAGCGGGGACTACGAGCAGTACTTC.

A few counts support this clonotype. The chain is built from TRBV19 and TRBJ1-2; possibly TRBD1 for D (6 bases). This CDR3 has 15 residues. CDR1 LNHDA and CDR2 SQIVND come from the germline V gene (reference sequence). Trimming removed 6 bases at V and 3 bases at J, with 17 bases between. The CDR3 nucleotides are TGTGCCAGTAGGCCTTCAGGGGCCACACACTATGGCTACACCTTC. Its protein is CASRPSGATHYGYTF.

This clonotype was seen at least ten times. V usage is TRBV6-1 and J usage is TRBJ2-2, with D uncertain. Trimming shortened V by 6 bases and J by 6 bases, and 5 bases separated the two germline ends. This CDR3 has 11 amino acids. From germline, CDR1 is MNHNS and CDR2 SASEGT. CDR3 residues: CASRMAGELFF. The DNA for the CDR3 is TGTGCCAGCAGGATGGCCGGGGAGCTGTTTTTT.

This clonotype has ten or more counts. The chain has TRBV7-9 and TRBJ1-2, with D unresolved. V was trimmed by 5 bases and J by 0 bases, leaving 13 bases between them. Germline-derived CDR1 and CDR2 are SEHNR and FQNEAQ (reference sequence). The CDR3 has 15 amino acids. The CDR3 DNA sequence: TGTGCCAGCAGCCCCAGCCTAGGAGCTAACTATGGCTACACCTTC. Its translation is CASSPSLGANYGYTF.

This chain joins TRBV10-3 and TRBJ2-3; 8 nucleotides agree with TRBD2. CDR3 length: 15 amino acids. V trimming: 10 bases; J trimming: 6 bases; junction bases outside the gene matches: 15. Germline V gives CDR1 ENHRY, CDR2 SYGVKD. CDR3 nucleotides: TGTGCCACCGGGACGAGCGGGGGCCCATTGGATACGCAGTATTTT. Its translation: CATGTSGGPLDTQYF.

The sample holds a few counts of this clonotype. The rearrangement joins TRBV27 to TRBJ1-3; D unclear. The germline gives CDR1 MNHEY, CDR2 SMNVEV (reference sequence). The CDR3 runs to 13 residues. Trimming took 3 bases from V and 0 from J, leaving 3 bases between them. The CDR3 spells CASSLISGNTIYF. The CDR3 region has the DNA TGTGCCAGCAGTTTGATCTCTGGAAACACCATATATTTT.

The genes are TRBV4-2 and TRBJ1-5; 9 bases are shared with TRBD1. Germline CDR1 LGHNA, CDR2 YNFKEQ. V trimming: 0 bases; J trimming: 4 bases; junction bases outside the gene matches: 1. This CDR3 is built from 15 residues. The CDR3 DNA is TGTGCCAGCAGCCAAGAGACAGGGGGAAATCAGCCCCAGCATTTT. Protein product: CASSQETGGNQPQHF.

There are many counts of this clonotype. The rearrangement links TRBV14 to TRBJ2-4, with D perhaps matching TRBD2 (6 bases). This CDR3 is built from 19 residues. V gave up 1 base and J gave up 0 bases, with 19 bases separating them. The V gene's germline CDR1 is SGHDN and CDR2 FVKESK. The DNA of the CDR3 is TGTGCCAGCAGCCAAGGCGGGGTAGGACACCCAACAGCCAAAAACATTCAGTACTTC. Translated: CASSQGGVGHPTAKNIQYF.

The chain carries TRBV30 and TRBJ2-5; the D is unclear. The V gene's germline CDR1 is GTSNPN and CDR2 SVGIG (reference sequence). CDR3 length equals 14 residues. The V end was cut by 5 bases, the J end by 7 bases, with 20 bases between. CDR3 nucleotide sequence: TGTGCCTGGTTGCTGAGCAGCGTAAAAGGGACCCAGTACTTC. Translation: CAWLLSSVKGTQYF. Based on the CDR3 plus reference TRBV30 and TRBJ2-5, the full variable domain is SQTIHQWPATLVQPVGSPLSLECTVEGTSNPNLYWYRQAAGRGLQLLFYSVGIGQISSEVPQNLSASRPQDRQFILSSKKLLLSDSGFYLCAWLLSSVKGTQYFGPGTRLLVL.

This clonotype was picked up many times. The rearrangement links TRBV18 to TRBJ2-5; maybe TRBD1 (6 bases). V was pared by 6 bases and J by 0 bases, with 17 bases between. Germline V gene data show CDR1 as KGHSH and CDR2 as LQKENI. The CDR3 runs 16 residues. The CDR3 sequence: CASSPTGTINQETQYF. The CDR3 DNA reads as TGTGCCAGCTCCCCAACCGGGACAATCAACCAAGAGACCCAGTACTTC.

There are many counts of this clonotype. The V and J genes are TRBV7-9 and TRBJ1-1; tentatively, D is TRBD1 (6 bases). The V end was cut by 2 bases, the J end by 6 bases, with 16 bases between. Germline V gene sequence: CDR1 SEHNR, CDR2 FQNEAQ (reference sequence). The CDR3 loop spans 15 amino acids. The CDR3 DNA follows: TGTGCCAGCAGCTTAAGGCAGGGGAAGTTCGCTGAAGCTTTCTTT. Its protein product is CASSLRQGKFAEAFF.

The chain is built from TRBV3-1 and TRBJ2-5; a weak D match, TRBD1 (6 bases). The V gene's germline CDR1 is LGHDT and CDR2 YNNKEL (reference sequence). The CDR3 runs 14 residues. Trimming removed 5 bases from V and 3 bases from J, with 13 bases in between. This CDR3 is CASSFLGQEETQYF. The CDR3 DNA reads TGTGCCAGCAGCTTCTTGGGACAAGAAGAGACCCAGTACTTC.

This clonotype has just a few counts. This chain connects TRBV10-3 to TRBJ1-1; TRBD1 is a possible D gene (5 bases). CDR1 is ENHRY, CDR2 SYGVKD, per germline. V lost 10 bases to trimming and J lost 2 bases, with 17 bases between them. This CDR3 spans 14 amino acids. The DNA of the CDR3 is TGTGCCACCAGCGGGGAGGGGATTAACACTGAAGCTTTCTTT. Its translation is CATSGEGINTEAFF.

This clonotype was seen repeatedly, ten times or more. V and J are TRBV2 and TRBJ2-2; 8 nucleotides agree with TRBD2. This CDR3 is built from 15 residues. With V trimmed by 2 bases and J by 6 bases, 5 bases remained unmatched. Germline values: CDR1 SNHLY, CDR2 FYNNEI. In DNA form, the CDR3 reads TGTGCCAGCAGTGAAACGGGGGGGGCCCCCGGGGAGCTGTTTTTT. The encoded protein is CASSETGGAPGELFF.

This clonotype was picked up many times. The chain uses TRBV6-5 and TRBJ2-5; TRBD1 aligns across 8 bases. Trimming removed 0 bases from V and 5 bases from J; junction bases left unmatched: 5. The germline gives CDR1 MNHEY, CDR2 SVGAGI. The CDR3 is made up of 15 amino acids. DNA for the CDR3: TGTGCCAGCAGTTACTCCGGACAGGGCCGGGAGACCCAGTACTTC. It yields the protein CASSYSGQGRETQYF.

This chain uses TRBV4-2 with TRBJ1-1; tentative D call: TRBD1 (5 bases). The CDR3 contains 15 residues. The germline CDR1 and CDR2 sequences are LGHNA and YNFKEQ. V dropped 0 bases and J dropped 5 bases, with 13 bases sitting between them. CDR3 nucleotide sequence: TGTGCCAGCAGCCAAGATGGCCAGGGTAGGACTGAAGCTTTCTTT. Translating it yields CASSQDGQGRTEAFF.

This clonotype was counted at least ten times. V and J are TRBV5-1 and TRBJ1-1; D is perhaps TRBD1 (6 bases). Trimming removed 4 bases from V and 1 base from J, with 11 bases in between. Germline lookup yields CDR1 SGHRS and CDR2 YFSETQ. CDR3 length: 14 residues. For the CDR3, the DNA is TGCGCCAGCAGCCCGACAGGCAAGAACACTGAAGCTTTCTTT. Encoded protein: CASSPTGKNTEAFF.

J is TRBJ2-2 and V is TRBV11-2, with 7 bases that match TRBD2. The germline V gene has CDR1 SGHAT and CDR2 FQNNGV. J gave up 6 bases and V 6 bases, and 7 bases lay outside the gene matches. This CDR3 is built from 14 residues. The CDR3 region has the DNA TGTGCCAGCAGAGGACTAGTCAAGGCCGGGGAGCTGTTTTTT. Protein: CASRGLVKAGELFF.

This clonotype was detected ten times or more. The chain links TRBV7-2 to TRBJ1-6, with a tentative D call TRBD1 (6 bases). Trimming left V 5 bases short and J 2 bases short, with 16 bases between. The CDR3 covers 17 residues. From germline, CDR1 is SGHTA and CDR2 FQGNSA. As DNA, the CDR3 is TGTGCCAGCAGCGCTCCGCCCAGGGGCGCCTATAATTCACCCCTCCACTTT. Protein product: CASSAPPRGAYNSPLHF.

In this sample, this clonotype turned up many times. The chain couples TRBV12-3 or TRBV12-4 to TRBJ1-5; 7 positions agree with TRBD1. This CDR3 comprises 15 residues. V was clipped by 0 bases and J by 4 bases; unmatched bases: 3. In nucleotides, the CDR3 is TGTGCCAGCAGTTTAGCCCAGGGGGGGAATCAGCCCCAGCATTTT. Its protein is CASSLAQGGNQPQHF.

The genes are TRBV5-1 and TRBJ2-2; D uncertain. V dropped 4 bases and J dropped 2 bases, with 12 bases sitting between them. Germline V gives CDR1 SGHRS, CDR2 YFSETQ. CDR3 size: 15 residues. CDR3 sequence: CASSREAINTGELFF. The CDR3 coding sequence is TGCGCCAGCAGCCGTGAAGCAATTAACACCGGGGAGCTGTTTTTT.